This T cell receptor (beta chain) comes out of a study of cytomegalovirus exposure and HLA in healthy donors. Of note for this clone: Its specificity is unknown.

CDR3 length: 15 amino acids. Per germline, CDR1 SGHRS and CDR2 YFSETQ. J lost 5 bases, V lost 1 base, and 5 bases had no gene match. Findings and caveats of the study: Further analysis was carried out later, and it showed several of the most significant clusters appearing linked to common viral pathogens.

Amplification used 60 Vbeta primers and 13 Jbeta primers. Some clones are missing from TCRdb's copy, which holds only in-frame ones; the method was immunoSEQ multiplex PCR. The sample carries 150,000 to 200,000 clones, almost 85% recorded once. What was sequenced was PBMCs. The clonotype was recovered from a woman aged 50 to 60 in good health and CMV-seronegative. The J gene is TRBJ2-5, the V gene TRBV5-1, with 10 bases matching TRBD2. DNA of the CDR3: TGCGCCAGCAGCTTGAGCGGGAGGGCCGGGGAGACCCAGTACTTC. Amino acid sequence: CASSLSGRAGETQYF.